The 25 T cell receptor beta chains below come from one sample, sequenced in a study of CD8 T cells in Susac syndrome. Random hexamers primed reverse transcription of about 0.5 to 1 ug RNA. TCRdb re-called the immunoSEQ multiplex PCR reads with MiXCR, one entry per CDR3 protein. The sample carries about 190,000 distinct CDR3 sequences, about 95% recorded once. What was sequenced was CD8+ T cells from PBMCs. The receptors here all came from a human donor with Susac syndrome.

The V and J genes are TRBV5-4 and TRBJ2-3; 7 nucleotides agree with TRBD2. This CDR3 comprises 15 residues. Germline values: CDR1 SGHNT, CDR2 YYREEE (reference sequence). With 4 bases clipped from V and 1 base from J, the junction kept 6 bases outside the gene matches. CDR3 sequence reads: CASSEVGLGTDTQYF. In DNA form, the CDR3 reads TGTGCCAGCAGCGAGGTAGGACTAGGCACAGATACGCAGTATTTT. The full variable domain, rest sourced from reference TRBV5-4 and TRBJ2-3, is ETGVTQSPTHLIKTRGQQVTLRCSSQSGHNTVSWYQQALGQGPQFIFQYYREEENGRGNFPPRFSGLQFPNYSSELNVNALELDDSALYLCASSEVGLGTDTQYFGPGTRLTVL.

The chain couples TRBV21-1 to TRBJ2-3; TRBD2 is taken as the D call from the table, unchecked against the DNA. TRBV21-1 is recorded as a pseudogene. The CDR3 runs to 15 residues. CDR3 sequence: CASSRGTRRTDTQYF. The CDR3 region has the DNA TGTGCCAGCAGCCGAGGGACTAGGAGGACAGATACGCAGTATTTT.

V usage is TRBV20-1 and J usage is TRBJ2-7; D is unresolved. This CDR3 comprises 12 residues. Germline CDR1 DFQATT, CDR2 SNEGSKA (reference sequence). Trimming removed 1 base at V and 3 bases at J, with 7 bases between. The CDR3 nucleotides read TGCAGTGCTAGAGGGCATAGCTACGAGCAGTACTTC. Translating gives CSARGHSYEQYF.

The rearrangement joins TRBV28 to TRBJ2-1, with D possibly being TRBD2 (6 bases). The CDR3 totals 14 residues. With 5 bases removed from V and 8 bases from J, the gap between germline ends came to 16 bases. Germline V CDR1 and CDR2: MDHEN, SYDVKM. The CDR3 loop is CASSALAESDEQFF. The CDR3 DNA reads TGTGCCAGCAGTGCCTTAGCGGAATCGGATGAGCAGTTCTTC.

The CDR3 DNA reads TGTGCCAGCAGTGAATGGGGACAGGGAAGCTACGAGCAGTACTTC. Translated, it gives CASSEWGQGSYEQYF. The chain uses TRBV25-1 and TRBJ2-7; TRBD1 agrees at 9 bases. CDR1 and CDR2 from the germline V gene are MGHDK and SYGVNS. Trimming cost V 1 base and J 3 bases; bases outside gene matches: 4. The CDR3 sequence is 15 residues long.

J is TRBJ2-7 and V is TRBV7-2; tentatively, D is TRBD2 (6 bases). This CDR3 is built from 15 residues. Trimming stripped 0 bases from V and 3 bases from J, with 12 bases between. Germline CDR1 and CDR2: SGHTA and FQGNSA. The DNA for the CDR3 is TGTGCCAGCAGCTTAGCGGCGGGACCAAACTACGAGCAGTACTTC. Its translation: CASSLAAGPNYEQYF.

This clonotype was counted a single time. This rearrangement joins TRBV20-1 to TRBJ2-2, with TRBD2 matching 8 bases. Germline CDR1 is DFQATT and CDR2 is SNEGSKA (reference sequence). V gave up 3 bases and J gave up 5 bases; unmatched junction bases: 8. This CDR3 has 15 amino acids. The CDR3 here is CSASPSGQDTGELFF. The CDR3 region has the DNA TGCAGTGCTAGCCCTAGCGGGCAGGATACCGGGGAGCTGTTTTTT.

CDR3 residues: CASSYTRQAYEQYF. Here the CDR3 DNA reads TGTGCCAGCAGTTACACCCGACAGGCCTACGAGCAGTACTTC. The rearrangement uses TRBV6-6 and TRBJ2-7; weak D call: TRBD1 (6 bases). Per the germline V gene, CDR1 is MNHNY and CDR2 is SVGAGI (reference sequence). V lost 2 bases and J 2 bases, leaving 10 bases between the germline ends. The CDR3 totals 14 residues.

The chain has TRBV5-1 and TRBJ1-1; 7 bases match TRBD1. The germline V gene encodes CDR1 SGHRS and CDR2 YFSETQ. The CDR3 runs to 16 residues. The V gene end was trimmed by 0 bases and the J gene end by 1 base; junction bases not matched to a gene: 6. The DNA for the CDR3 is TGCGCCAGCAGCTTGGGTACAGGGGAGGGGAACACTGAAGCTTTCTTT. Residues: CASSLGTGEGNTEAFF.

The V gene is TRBV6-1, the J gene TRBJ2-1, with a tentative D call TRBD2 (7 bases). The CDR3 covers 18 residues. The V end was cut by 7 bases, the J end by 12 bases, with 34 bases between. Germline CDR1 MNHNS, CDR2 SASEGT. CDR3 nucleotides: TGTGCCAGCACTCCCATTCGAGGGCTAGCGGACAGAGGGGGGCGGCAGTTCTTC. Its translation is CASTPIRGLADRGGRQFF.

This sequence joins TRBV9 and TRBJ2-5; D gene uncertain. CDR3 length: 16 residues. CDR1 and CDR2 (germline): SGDLS, YYNGEE. V dropped 4 bases and J dropped 2 bases, with 18 bases sitting between them. CDR3 DNA sequence: TGTGCCAGCAGCCCAAAGTGGGCAGGTGGGCAAGAGACCCAGTACTTC. Translating it yields CASSPKWAGGQETQYF.

The chain joins TRBV5-6 to TRBJ1-2; 9 bases are shared with TRBD1. CDR1 SGHDT and CDR2 YYEEEE come from the germline V gene. The CDR3 has 13 residues. Trimming took 0 bases from V and 6 from J; bases not matched to a gene: 0. The CDR3 sequence is CASSLGQGDGYTF. CDR3 bases: TGTGCCAGCAGCTTGGGACAGGGGGATGGCTACACCTTC.

The chain combines TRBV27 with TRBJ2-1; 11 bases align to TRBD2. J gave up 5 bases and V 2 bases, and 2 bases lay outside the gene matches. CDR1 and CDR2 from the germline V gene are MNHEY and SMNVEV (reference sequence). The CDR3 extends over 15 amino acids. For the CDR3, the DNA is TGTGCCAGCAGTTTAGTACTAGCGGGAGACAATGAGCAGTTCTTC. This translates into CASSLVLAGDNEQFF.

The rearrangement joins TRBV6-1 to TRBJ2-7; no clear D gene. CDR1 and CDR2 (germline): MNHNS, SASEGT. V was clipped by 10 bases and J by 0 bases, with 7 bases between them. This CDR3 contains 11 residues. The CDR3 sequence is CATTSSYEQYF. The CDR3 DNA is TGTGCCACCACAAGCTCCTACGAGCAGTACTTC.

V and J are TRBV3-1 and TRBJ1-1; D is unresolved. The CDR3 loop spans 15 amino acids. The V gene lost 0 bases and the J gene lost 0 bases, with 8 bases spanning the gap. From germline, CDR1 is LGHDT and CDR2 YNNKEL (reference sequence). CDR3 residues: CASSQEGNMNTEAFF. CDR3 nucleotides: TGTGCCAGCAGCCAAGAAGGGAACATGAACACTGAAGCTTTCTTT.

The chain couples TRBV12-3 or TRBV12-4 to TRBJ1-1; 8 bases are a match to TRBD1. J was trimmed by 1 base and V by 7 bases; bases with no gene match: 2. CDR3 length: 13 amino acids. The DNA of the CDR3 is TGTGCCAGCAACCAGGGGGCGAACACTGAAGCTTTCTTT. The encoded protein is CASNQGANTEAFF.

This chain connects TRBV6-2 or TRBV6-3 to TRBJ2-7, with 7 bases aligning to TRBD2. V lost 5 bases and J lost 3; bases outside the gene matches: 7. Germline CDR1 is MNHEY and CDR2 is SVGEGT. The CDR3 has 14 residues. CDR3 protein: CASSPRLAHYEQYF. In DNA, the CDR3 is TGTGCCAGCAGTCCCCGACTAGCCCACTACGAGCAGTACTTC.

The V gene is TRBV7-2, the J gene TRBJ2-5; no clear D gene. With 0 bases removed from V and 1 base from J, the gap between germline ends came to 9 bases. Germline lookup yields CDR1 SGHTA and CDR2 FQGNSA. CDR3 size: 15 residues. The CDR3 DNA reads TGTGCCAGCAGCTTAGCTTTCAGACTCCAAGAGACCCAGTACTTC. This encodes CASSLAFRLQETQYF. Full variable domain (rest looked up from reference TRBV7-2 and TRBJ2-5): GAGVSQSPSNKVTEKGKDVELRCDPISGHTALYWYRQSLGQGLEFLIYFQGNSAPDKSGLPSDRFSAERTGGSVSTLTIQRTQQEDSAVYLCASSLAFRLQETQYFGPGTRLLVL.

J is TRBJ2-3 and V is TRBV4-2, with D maybe TRBD2 (5 bases). V was shortened by 0 bases and J by 5 bases, with 9 bases between the two germline ends. This CDR3 has 14 amino acids. The germline V gene has CDR1 LGHNA and CDR2 YNFKEQ. CDR3 nucleotide sequence: TGTGCCAGCAGCCAAGAATCCGGAGGAGATACGCAGTATTTT. This encodes CASSQESGGDTQYF.

The J gene is TRBJ1-2, the V gene TRBV13, with D uncertain. Germline loops: CDR1 PRHDT, CDR2 FYEKMQ (reference sequence). The ends were cut back, 1 base at V and 2 bases at J, with 14 bases in the middle. The CDR3 contains 16 residues. The CDR3 coding sequence is TGTGCCAGCAGCTTAGAAGACAACTCCTTGAACTATGGCTACACCTTC. Its translation: CASSLEDNSLNYGYTF.

Only one count was recorded for this clonotype. The V and J genes are TRBV5-1 and TRBJ2-6; maybe TRBD2 (6 bases). Trimming stripped 4 bases from V and 0 bases from J, with 14 bases between. The V gene's germline CDR1 is SGHRS and CDR2 YFSETQ. CDR3 length: 17 residues. The CDR3 DNA follows: TGCGCCAGCAGCCCCGGGGGACGCTCCTCTGGGGCCAACGTCCTGACTTTC. Translating it yields CASSPGGRSSGANVLTF.

The chain recombines TRBV28 with TRBJ2-7; the match to TRBD1 covers 11 bases. J gave up 2 bases and V 6 bases, and 3 bases lay outside the gene matches. The CDR3 is 14 residues long. Germline V gene data show CDR1 as MDHEN and CDR2 as SYDVKM. The CDR3 coding sequence is TGTGCCAGCAGGTCGGGACAGGGGGCCTACGAGCAGTACTTC. Amino acid sequence: CASRSGQGAYEQYF.

V is TRBV27 and J is TRBJ2-5; D may match TRBD1 or TRBD2 (5 bases each). Between the trimmed V and J ends, which lost 4 bases and 5 bases, there was a span of 5 bases. This CDR3 has 11 amino acids. The germline CDR1 and CDR2 sequences are MNHEY and SMNVEV (reference sequence). The CDR3 bases are TGTGCCAGCAGTTGGGGGGAGACCCAGTACTTC. Amino acids: CASSWGETQYF.

This chain connects TRBV24-1 to TRBJ2-3; 8 nucleotides agree with TRBD1. Germline trimming cut 3 bases from V and 4 bases from J; bases unmatched to any gene: 2. Germline values: CDR1 KGHDR, CDR2 SFDVKD. The CDR3 sequence is 14 residues long. Here the CDR3 reads CATSDATGADTQYF. CDR3 coding DNA: TGTGCCACCAGTGATGCGACAGGGGCAGATACGCAGTATTTT.

The gene calls are TRBV27 and TRBJ2-7, with D possibly matching TRBD1 (6 bases). CDR1 and CDR2 from the germline V gene are MNHEY and SMNVEV (reference sequence). The V and J ends lost 2 bases and 6 bases respectively, with 11 bases between them. CDR3 length: 13 residues. CDR3 DNA: TGTGCCAGCAGTTTAAAAGAAGGGGGCGAGCAGTACTTC. Translating gives CASSLKEGGEQYF.